Listed below are T cell receptor beta chains from one sample, sequenced in a study of T cell responses to AZD1222 COVID-19 vaccine. Method: immunoSEQ multiplex PCR; TCRdb's copy keeps in-frame clones and lacks some. The table lists 80,000 to 90,000 clones, around nine tenths of them singletons. The sequences come from peripheral blood, collected on day 0 of MenACWY control vaccination. The receptor source for this set is an adult in good health. The CDR3 runs from the conserved cysteine through the conserved F or W. The order of the fields is clone size, J gene, V gene, D gene, CDR3 DNA, CDR3 protein. D genes are given only for firm matches. Clone size appears in some rows only: once, few, many, or a class for an expanded clone.

>.|TRBJ1-2|TRBV20-1|.
TGCAGTGCTAGTACAGGGAGATTAGACTACACCTTC
CSASTGRLDYTF
>few|TRBJ1-1|TRBV28|.
TGTGCCAGCAGTTCACTAGGGAGAACGGACACTGAAGCTTTCTTT
CASSSLGRTDTEAFF
>.|TRBJ2-5|TRBV6-1|TRBD2
TGTGCCAGCAGTGAGGGTAGCGGGGGGGCCTGGGAGACCCAGTACTTC
CASSEGSGGAWETQYF
>.|TRBJ2-1|TRBV18|TRBD2
TGTGCCAGCTCACCGCAGACTAGCGGGGGGCGGGGGTTCTACAATGAGCAGTTCTTC
CASSPQTSGGRGFYNEQFF
>few|TRBJ2-7|TRBV6-6|TRBD1
TGTGCCAGCAGCCCTGGAGCGGGACAGGGACTTTACGAGCAGTACTTC
CASSPGAGQGLYEQYF
>once|TRBJ2-1|TRBV25-1|.
TGTGCCAGCAGTGAATATAGAGGGAATGAGCAGTTCTTC
CASSEYRGNEQFF
>.|TRBJ2-1|TRBV28|TRBD2
TGTGCCAGCAGTCTAGCGGGAGGACTCTACAATGAGCAGTTCTTC
CASSLAGGLYNEQFF
>.|TRBJ2-3|TRBV19|TRBD1
TGTGCCAGTAGCCCGGACAGGGTACACACAGATACGCAGTATTTT
CASSPDRVHTDTQYF
>.|TRBJ2-3|TRBV9|.
TGTGCCAGCAGCGTAGCTGGAATCAGCACAGATACGCAGTATTTT
CASSVAGISTDTQYF
>.|TRBJ1-2|TRBV28|TRBD1
TGTGCCAGCAGTCCTCGGACAGGGAAGGGCTCGAGCTATGGCTACACCTTC
CASSPRTGKGSSYGYTF
>.|TRBJ1-1|TRBV5-1|.
TGCGCCAGCAGCCCCCTGTTGAACACTGAAGCTTTCTTT
CASSPLLNTEAFF
>.|TRBJ1-5|TRBV28|.
TGTGCCAGCAGTTTGTTCAATCAGCCCCAGCATTTT
CASSLFNQPQHF